The sequence of this T cell receptor beta chain was determined in a study of T cell responses to AZD1222 COVID-19 vaccine. Study results and caveats: Vaccine-associated CD4 TCRs ranged over spike, dominating at 160-218 and 743-854. Clonal diversity was possibly underestimated; the donors were predominantly white British and more often female. Unmutated regions of variants are reportedly targeted by nearly half of spike-specific TCRs. Only 5 or 6 AZD1222 recipients were seropositive at baseline.

The protocol was immunoSEQ multiplex PCR, while the TCRdb copy is restricted to in-frame clones and leaves out a portion. The sample consists of 100,000 to 150,000 clones, 70% to 90% of them appearing once. V gave up 5 bases and J gave up 2 bases, with 22 bases separating them. The CDR3 sequence is 17 residues long. The germline CDR1 and CDR2 sequences are MGHRA and YSYEKL. A remark on this clone: As yet, its antigen is unknown.

This chain uses TRBV4-1 with TRBJ2-7; tentatively, D is TRBD1 (5 bases). The sample here was peripheral blood, taken on day 0 of AZD1222 vaccination. The TCR sequence derives from an adult in good health. As DNA, the CDR3 is TGCGCCAGCAGCTATATAAGAACCCAGGGCTCGACCTACGAGCAGTACTTC. Its translation: CASSYIRTQGSTYEQYF.